These 15 T cell receptor beta chains were sequenced from one sample in a study of OX40 agonist ivuxolimab in advanced cancers. Assay used: immunoSEQ multiplex PCR; TCRdb lists only in-frame clones, some missing. Among roughly 53,000 clones listed, about 88% were seen once. The source was CD4+ or CD8+ T cells sorted from blood, collected in a trial of the OX40 agonist ivuxolimab. These receptors were taken from an adult with an advanced solid tumor such as melanoma, head and neck, liver or kidney cancer.

This chain joins TRBV23-1 and TRBJ2-1; D is unresolved. TRBV23-1 is flagged as an ORF with uncertain function. This CDR3 region has 16 residues. The germline V and J ends were trimmed by 0 bases and 4 bases, with 13 bases remaining between them. CDR3 sequence: CASSQSGIGQYNEQFF. In DNA, the CDR3 is TGCGCCAGCAGTCAATCTGGGATCGGGCAGTACAATGAGCAGTTCTTC.

The chain employs TRBV11-1 and TRBJ2-5; 8 nucleotides agree with TRBD1. V lost 3 bases, J lost 3 bases, and 3 bases stayed unmatched. The CDR3 length is 14 residues. The germline CDR1 and CDR2 sequences are SGHAT and FQDESV (reference sequence). CDR3 DNA: TGTGCCAGCAGCTTCTCGGACAGGGAAGAGACCCAGTACTTC. Translation: CASSFSDREETQYF.

The chain joins TRBV2 to TRBJ2-1, with a possible D match to TRBD2 (6 bases). V lost 5 bases and J lost 0, with 11 bases in between. This CDR3 contains 15 residues. CDR1 and CDR2 (germline): SNHLY, FYNNEI. CDR3 sequence (DNA): TGTGCCAGCAGTTGGGGGGTTAGCTCCTACAATGAGCAGTTCTTC. Translating it yields CASSWGVSSYNEQFF. Drawing the rest from reference TRBV2 and TRBJ2-1, the complete variable domain is EPEVTQTPSHQVTQMGQEVILRCVPISNHLYFYWYRQILGQKVEFLVSFYNNEISEKSEIFDDQFSVERPDGSNFTLKIRSTKLEDSAMYFCASSWGVSSYNEQFFGPGTRLTVL.

This sequence joins TRBV5-4 and TRBJ1-2; D ambiguous. This CDR3 is 12 amino acids long. Looked up from germline, CDR1 is SGHNT and CDR2 is YYREEE (reference sequence). Deletions cut 3 bases from V and 7 bases from J, with 10 bases between. In nucleotides, the CDR3 is TGTGCCAGCAGCTATGGTGAGGGTGGCTACACCTTC. Translating gives CASSYGEGGYTF.

The chain carries TRBV7-2 and TRBJ1-5, with TRBD1 matching over 8 bases. The ends lost 2 bases at V and 3 bases at J; junction bases unmatched: 3. This CDR3 has 15 amino acids. The germline CDR1 and CDR2 sequences are SGHTA and FQGNSA. This chain's CDR3 is CASSLWTGFNQPQHF. The DNA for the CDR3 is TGTGCCAGCAGCTTATGGACAGGGTTCAATCAGCCCCAGCATTTT.

The V call is TRBV2, the J call TRBJ1-1, with 9 bases aligning to TRBD1. This CDR3 has 16 residues. V dropped 5 bases and J dropped 0; count of bases not matched to a gene: 7. Germline lookup yields CDR1 SNHLY and CDR2 FYNNEI. The CDR3 reads CASSLDRGKVNTEAFF. The CDR3 DNA sequence: TGTGCCAGCAGTCTGGACAGGGGAAAAGTGAACACTGAAGCTTTCTTT.

The J gene is TRBJ1-1, the V gene TRBV19; 8 nucleotides align to TRBD1. The J segment lost 3 bases and the V segment lost 9 bases, leaving 6 bases of the junction unmatched. CDR1 is LNHDA and CDR2 is SQIVND in the germline V gene (reference sequence). CDR3 length equals 13 residues. CDR3 DNA: TGTGCCAGCAGGACAGGGTTGTACACTGAAGCTTTCTTT. Translation: CASRTGLYTEAFF.

This chain joins TRBV6-1 and TRBJ2-3; weak D call: TRBD2 (5 bases). The CDR3 extends over 15 amino acids. V lost 2 bases and J lost 8, with 17 bases in between. The germline gives CDR1 MNHNS, CDR2 SASEGT. In nucleotides, the CDR3 is TGTGCCAGCAGTGAACGTAAACGGGATCGGGTTACGCAGTATTTT. Amino acids: CASSERKRDRVTQYF.

J is TRBJ2-1 and V is TRBV2, with D perhaps assigned TRBD1 or TRBD2 (7 bases each). Germline CDR1 is SNHLY and CDR2 is FYNNEI. CDR3 length: 14 residues. V dropped 4 bases and J dropped 10 bases, with 17 bases sitting between them. CDR3 nucleotide sequence: TGTGCCAGCAGTGTGGATGGGACAGCGGGGGAGCAGTTCTTC. Its translation: CASSVDGTAGEQFF.

The J gene is TRBJ2-5, the V gene TRBV6-5; 10 nucleotides agree with TRBD1. J lost 5 bases, V lost 4 bases, and 7 bases had no gene match. This CDR3 is built from 15 residues. Germline V gene lookup returns CDR1 MNHEY and CDR2 SVGAGI. The CDR3 sequence: CASSWTGGEWETQYF. In DNA, the CDR3 is TGTGCCAGCAGTTGGACAGGGGGTGAGTGGGAGACCCAGTACTTC.

The chain uses TRBV5-4 and TRBJ2-6; D is possibly TRBD1 (5 bases). Germline V gene lookup returns CDR1 SGHNT and CDR2 YYREEE (reference sequence). V was shortened by 10 bases and J by 1 base, with 9 bases between the two germline ends. The CDR3 is 13 amino acids. The CDR3 DNA follows: TGTGCCTTTCACAGGTCTGGGGCCAACGTCCTGACTTTC. It encodes CAFHRSGANVLTF.

The chain has TRBV6-4 and TRBJ2-4; TRBD1 might be the D (6 bases). The V end was cut by 0 bases, the J end by 4 bases, with 7 bases between. Germline CDR1 is MRHNA and CDR2 is SNTAGT. The CDR3 contains 14 residues. The CDR3: CASSDSDSKNIQYF. Here the CDR3 DNA reads TGTGCCAGCAGTGACTCGGACAGTAAAAACATTCAGTACTTC.

The V call is TRBV28, the J call TRBJ2-7, with a weak D call TRBD2 (5 bases). The CDR3 consists of 12 residues. Trimming removed 10 bases at V and 2 bases at J, with 12 bases between. Germline assignment: CDR1 MDHEN and CDR2 SYDVKM. The CDR3 protein is CATLSGTYEQYF. As DNA, the CDR3 is TGTGCCACCCTCAGCGGTACCTACGAGCAGTACTTC.

CDR3: CASPISGGYTF. The CDR3 DNA sequence: TGCGCCAGCCCGATTTCGGGCGGCTACACCTTC. V and J are TRBV10-1 and TRBJ1-2; no definite D call. Trimming stripped 8 bases from V and 8 bases from J, with 12 bases between. This CDR3 has 11 amino acids. Germline V gives CDR1 WNHNN, CDR2 SYGVQD (reference sequence).

The chain uses TRBV19 and TRBJ2-1; D might be TRBD2 (5 bases). The V end was cut by 2 bases, the J end by 10 bases, with 6 bases between. Germline V gene sequence: CDR1 LNHDA, CDR2 SQIVND (reference sequence). CDR3 length equals 11 residues. CDR3 amino acids: CASSIRGEQFF. CDR3 bases: TGTGCCAGTAGTATAAGAGGGGAGCAGTTCTTC. Variable domain in full (rest from reference TRBV19 and TRBJ2-1): DGGITQSPKYLFRKEGQNVTLSCEQNLNHDAMYWYRQDPGQGLRLIYYSQIVNDFQKGDIAEGYSVSREKKESFPLTVTSAQKNPTAFYLCASSIRGEQFFGPGTRLTVL.